One and the same sample provided the 5 T cell receptor beta chains below, sequenced in a study of cytomegalovirus exposure and HLA in healthy donors. PCR involved 60 Vbeta and 13 Jbeta primers. Assay: immunoSEQ multiplex PCR; the TCRdb copy retains only in-frame clones and omits some. The sample table includes tens of thousands of clones. What was sequenced was PBMCs. The receptors derive from a woman aged 40 to 50 in good health and CMV-seropositive.

The gene calls are TRBV5-1 and TRBJ2-7, with D hard to call. Germline assignment: CDR1 SGHRS and CDR2 YFSETQ. The germline V and J ends were trimmed by 0 bases and 4 bases, with 5 bases remaining between them. The CDR3 spans 12 residues. Here the CDR3 reads CASSLEAYEQYF. CDR3 DNA sequence: TGCGCCAGCAGCTTGGAAGCTTACGAGCAGTACTTC.

Notes on this clone: An end of the junction differs from the germline gene, which may be a read error. This chain connects TRBV6-5 to TRBJ1-2; D remains ambiguous. The CDR3 is 14 amino acids. Germline V gene data show CDR1 as MNHEY and CDR2 as SVGAGI. This CDR3 is CASRTTSGVYGYTF. The CDR3 DNA reads as TGTGCCAGCAGGACTACGAGCGGGGTCTATGGCTATACCTTC.

The chain employs TRBV15 and TRBJ1-1; a possible D gene is TRBD1 (5 bases). This CDR3 is 13 amino acids long. V was pared by 5 bases and J by 3 bases, with 10 bases between. Germline V gene lookup returns CDR1 LNHNV and CDR2 YYDKDF (reference sequence). The CDR3 sequence: CATSPRGDTEAFF. CDR3 in DNA: TGTGCCACCAGCCCCCGGGGGGACACTGAAGCTTTCTTT.

The chain joins TRBV9 to TRBJ2-1; D remains unclear. CDR1 SGDLS and CDR2 YYNGEE come from the germline V gene. The length of the CDR3 is 15 residues. V shed 0 bases and J shed 1 base, with 8 bases lying between them. The CDR3 reads CASSVVSVSYNEQFF. The CDR3 coding sequence is TGTGCCAGCAGCGTAGTGTCAGTATCCTACAATGAGCAGTTCTTC.

This chain links TRBV9 with TRBJ2-1, with D hard to call. This CDR3 contains 14 residues. Per germline, CDR1 SGDLS and CDR2 YYNGEE. V lost 0 bases, J lost 5 bases, and 9 bases lay in between. The CDR3 sequence is CASSVAGIDNEQFF. The CDR3 DNA reads as TGTGCCAGCAGCGTAGCGGGTATCGACAATGAGCAGTTCTTC.